Listed below are T cell receptor beta chains from one sample, sequenced in a study of cytomegalovirus exposure and HLA in healthy donors. This table comes from immunoSEQ multiplex PCR, and its TCRdb copy is limited to in-frame clones, with some not included. The data show under 110,000 clones, 75% to 90% seen once. The sequenced sample consisted of PBMCs. Receptor source: a man aged 25 to 40 in good health and CMV-seronegative. The CDR3 runs from the conserved cysteine through the conserved F or W. The D gene is left open where the match is weak.

J gene: TRBJ2-7; CDR3 length: 15; V gene: TRBV19; D gene: TRBD1; CDR3 protein: CASSISRGLVYEQYF
J gene: TRBJ2-5; CDR3 length: 13; V gene: TRBV27; D gene: -; CDR3 protein: CASGSYRDVGQYF
J gene: TRBJ1-5; CDR3 length: 15; V gene: TRBV28; D gene: -; CDR3 protein: CASSSLQGSNQPQHF
J gene: TRBJ2-2; CDR3 length: 12; V gene: TRBV9; D gene: -; CDR3 protein: CASSLNTGELFF
J gene: TRBJ1-1; CDR3 length: 14; V gene: TRBV7-9; D gene: -; CDR3 protein: CASSLSRSRAEAFF
J gene: TRBJ2-6; CDR3 length: 17; V gene: TRBV7-2; D gene: TRBD2; CDR3 protein: CASSRTSSLEGANVLTF
J gene: TRBJ2-3; CDR3 length: 19; V gene: TRBV7-6; D gene: TRBD2; CDR3 protein: CASSPKHQTSGRVTDTQYF
J gene: TRBJ1-1; CDR3 length: 15; V gene: TRBV5-1; D gene: -; CDR3 protein: CASSVVTGMNTEAFF
J gene: TRBJ2-7; CDR3 length: 16; V gene: TRBV5-6; D gene: -; CDR3 protein: CASSLALPGIPYEQYF
J gene: TRBJ2-1; CDR3 length: 16; V gene: TRBV5-1; D gene: -; CDR3 protein: CASSLDRAVPNNEQFF
J gene: TRBJ2-3; CDR3 length: 19; V gene: TRBV4-2; D gene: -; CDR3 protein: CASSQDWTVVGGLVDTQYF
J gene: TRBJ1-1; CDR3 length: 12; V gene: TRBV2; D gene: -; CDR3 protein: CASSKSSTEAFF
J gene: TRBJ1-5; CDR3 length: 15; V gene: TRBV11-1; D gene: TRBD1; CDR3 protein: CASSLTGGTGQPQHF
J gene: TRBJ2-4; CDR3 length: 14; V gene: TRBV27; D gene: -; CDR3 protein: CASSDSVTKNIQYF
J gene: TRBJ2-5; CDR3 length: 14; V gene: TRBV10-3; D gene: -; CDR3 protein: CATGIGGFVETQYF
J gene: TRBJ1-1; CDR3 length: 11; V gene: TRBV5-1; D gene: -; CDR3 protein: CASKTDTEAFF
J gene: TRBJ2-5; CDR3 length: 15; V gene: TRBV28; D gene: -; CDR3 protein: CASSLGGVWQETQYF
J gene: TRBJ1-1; CDR3 length: 15; V gene: TRBV27; D gene: TRBD1; CDR3 protein: CASSLRQGGNTEAFF
J gene: TRBJ2-1; CDR3 length: 16; V gene: TRBV5-8; D gene: -; CDR3 protein: CASSGIAVDSYNEQFF
J gene: TRBJ2-2; CDR3 length: 15; V gene: TRBV4-1; D gene: -; CDR3 protein: CASSQPVRGTGELFF
J gene: TRBJ2-3; CDR3 length: 17; V gene: TRBV10-3; D gene: TRBD2; CDR3 protein: CAISPFPTSGRTDTQYF
J gene: TRBJ1-4; CDR3 length: 15; V gene: TRBV4-3; D gene: -; CDR3 protein: CASSQVGGGSEKLFF
J gene: TRBJ1-1; CDR3 length: 14; V gene: TRBV18; D gene: -; CDR3 protein: CASSIDNRNTEAFF
J gene: TRBJ1-3; CDR3 length: 12; V gene: TRBV7-2; D gene: TRBD1; CDR3 protein: CASRTDRAHIYF
J gene: TRBJ2-5; CDR3 length: 13; V gene: TRBV19; D gene: -; CDR3 protein: CASSDDYKRTQYF
J gene: TRBJ1-5; CDR3 length: 15; V gene: TRBV2; D gene: -; CDR3 protein: CASSGDRPVNQAQHF
J gene: TRBJ2-1; CDR3 length: 14; V gene: TRBV7-2; D gene: -; CDR3 protein: CASSLTSVNNEQFF
J gene: TRBJ2-6; CDR3 length: 16; V gene: TRBV15; D gene: -; CDR3 protein: CATSRNFDSGANVLTF
J gene: TRBJ1-6; CDR3 length: 15; V gene: TRBV5-1; D gene: TRBD1; CDR3 protein: CASSLRDSRDSPLHF
J gene: TRBJ2-7; CDR3 length: 15; V gene: TRBV28; D gene: -; CDR3 protein: CASSHNTGRSYEQYF
J gene: TRBJ2-3; CDR3 length: 12; V gene: TRBV4-2; D gene: TRBD2; CDR3 protein: CASSQGGDTQYF
J gene: TRBJ2-6; CDR3 length: 18; V gene: TRBV30; D gene: -; CDR3 protein: CAWSVVYRWSSGANVLTF
J gene: TRBJ2-5; CDR3 length: 15; V gene: TRBV29-1; D gene: -; CDR3 protein: CSVVWMAGPQETQYF
J gene: TRBJ2-1; CDR3 length: 14; V gene: TRBV27; D gene: -; CDR3 protein: CASSFEGSYNEQFF
J gene: TRBJ1-2; CDR3 length: 12; V gene: TRBV9; D gene: -; CDR3 protein: CASSADTDGYTF
J gene: TRBJ2-3; CDR3 length: 16; V gene: TRBV13; D gene: TRBD2; CDR3 protein: CASSPSGRRFSDTQYF
J gene: TRBJ2-5; CDR3 length: 14; V gene: TRBV27; D gene: TRBD2; CDR3 protein: CASSGAGGQETQYF
J gene: TRBJ2-3; CDR3 length: 17; V gene: TRBV30; D gene: TRBD2; CDR3 protein: CAWSWDGGAGLPDTQYF
J gene: TRBJ2-7; CDR3 length: 15; V gene: TRBV5-1; D gene: TRBD1; CDR3 protein: CASSWTQGVGYEQYF
J gene: TRBJ1-1; CDR3 length: 15; V gene: TRBV28; D gene: TRBD1; CDR3 protein: CASSLRTGGVSEAFF